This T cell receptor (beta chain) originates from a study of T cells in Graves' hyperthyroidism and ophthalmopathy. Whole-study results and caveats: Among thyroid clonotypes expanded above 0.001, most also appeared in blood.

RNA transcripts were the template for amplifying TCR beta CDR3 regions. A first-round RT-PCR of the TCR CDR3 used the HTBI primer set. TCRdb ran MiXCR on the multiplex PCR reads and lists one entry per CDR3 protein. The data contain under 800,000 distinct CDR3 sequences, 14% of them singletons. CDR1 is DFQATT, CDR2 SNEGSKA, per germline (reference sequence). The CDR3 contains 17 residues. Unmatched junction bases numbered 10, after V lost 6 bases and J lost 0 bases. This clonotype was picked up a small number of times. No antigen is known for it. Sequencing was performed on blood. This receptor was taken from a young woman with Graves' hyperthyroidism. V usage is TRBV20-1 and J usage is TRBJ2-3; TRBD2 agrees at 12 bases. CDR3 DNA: TGCAGTGCCCGTTGGGCTAGCGGGAGGGTTAGCACAGATACGCAGTATTTT. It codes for CSARWASGRVSTDTQYF.